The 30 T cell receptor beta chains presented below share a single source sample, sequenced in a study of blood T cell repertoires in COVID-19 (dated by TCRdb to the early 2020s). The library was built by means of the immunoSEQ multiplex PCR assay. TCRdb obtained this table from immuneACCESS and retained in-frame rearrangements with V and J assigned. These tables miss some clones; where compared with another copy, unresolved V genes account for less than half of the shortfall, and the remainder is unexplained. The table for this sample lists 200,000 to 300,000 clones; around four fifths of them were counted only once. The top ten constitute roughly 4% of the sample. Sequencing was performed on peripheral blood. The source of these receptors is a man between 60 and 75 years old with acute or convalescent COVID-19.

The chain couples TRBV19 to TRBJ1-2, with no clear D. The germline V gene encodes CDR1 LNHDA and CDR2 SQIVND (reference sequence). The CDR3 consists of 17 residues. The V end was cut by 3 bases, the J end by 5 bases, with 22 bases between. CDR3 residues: CASSIGSSASRRYGYTF. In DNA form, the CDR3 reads TGTGCCAGTAGTATTGGGAGCAGCGCCTCCCGTCGGTATGGCTACACCTTC.

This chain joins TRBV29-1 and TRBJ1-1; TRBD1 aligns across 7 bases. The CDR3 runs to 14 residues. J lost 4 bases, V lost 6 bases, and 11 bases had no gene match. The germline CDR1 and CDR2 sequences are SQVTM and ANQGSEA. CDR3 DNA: TGCAGCGTCGACCCCCGACAGGGACTCACTGAAGCTTTCTTT. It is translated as CSVDPRQGLTEAFF. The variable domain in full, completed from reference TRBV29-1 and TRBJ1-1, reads SAVISQKPSRDICQRGTSLTIQCQVDSQVTMMFWYRQQPGQSLTLIATANQGSEATYESGFVIDKFPISRPNLTFSTLTVSNMSPEDSSIYLCSVDPRQGLTEAFFGQGTRLTVV.

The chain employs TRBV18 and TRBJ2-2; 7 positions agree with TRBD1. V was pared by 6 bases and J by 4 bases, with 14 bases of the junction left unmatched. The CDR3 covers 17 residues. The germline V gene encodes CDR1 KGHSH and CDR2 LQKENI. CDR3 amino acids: CASSRDGQAPGTGELFF. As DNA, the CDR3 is TGTGCCAGCTCGAGGGACGGACAGGCCCCTGGCACCGGGGAGCTGTTTTTT. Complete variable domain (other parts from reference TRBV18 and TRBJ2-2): NAGVMQNPRHLVRRRGQEARLRCSPMKGHSHVYWYRQLPEEGLKFMVYLQKENIIDESGMPKERFSAEFPKEGPSILRIQQVVRGDSAAYFCASSRDGQAPGTGELFFGEGSRLTVL.

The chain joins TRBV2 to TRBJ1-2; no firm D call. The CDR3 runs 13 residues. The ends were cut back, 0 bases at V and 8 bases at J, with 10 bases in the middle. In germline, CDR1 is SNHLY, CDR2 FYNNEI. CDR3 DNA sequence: TGTGCCAGCAGTGAAGCCCTAACCCGAGGCTACACCTTC. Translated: CASSEALTRGYTF.

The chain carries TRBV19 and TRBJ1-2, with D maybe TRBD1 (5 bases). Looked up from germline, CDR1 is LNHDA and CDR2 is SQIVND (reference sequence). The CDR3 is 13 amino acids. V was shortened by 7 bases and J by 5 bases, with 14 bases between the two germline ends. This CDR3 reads CASTPGGGYGYTF. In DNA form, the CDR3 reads TGTGCCAGTACCCCGGGTGGGGGGTATGGCTACACCTTC.

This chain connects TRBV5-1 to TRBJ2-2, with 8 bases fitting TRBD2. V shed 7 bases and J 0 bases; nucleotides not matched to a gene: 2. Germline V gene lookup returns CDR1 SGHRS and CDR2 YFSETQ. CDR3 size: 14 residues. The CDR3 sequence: CASEAGANTGELFF. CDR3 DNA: TGCGCCAGCGAAGCGGGGGCGAACACCGGGGAGCTGTTTTTT.

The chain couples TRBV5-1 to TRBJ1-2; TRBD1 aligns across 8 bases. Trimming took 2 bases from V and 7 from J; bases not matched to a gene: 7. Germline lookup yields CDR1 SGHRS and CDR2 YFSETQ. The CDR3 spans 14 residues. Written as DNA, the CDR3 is TGCGCCAGCAGCTTCGGACAGGGTTTTAGTGGCTACACCTTC. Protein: CASSFGQGFSGYTF.

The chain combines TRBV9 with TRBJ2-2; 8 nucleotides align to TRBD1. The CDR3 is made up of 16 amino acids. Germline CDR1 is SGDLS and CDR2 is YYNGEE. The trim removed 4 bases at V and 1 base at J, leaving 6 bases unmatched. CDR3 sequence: CASSSRTGMNTGELFF. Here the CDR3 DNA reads TGTGCCAGCAGCTCCCGGACAGGGATGAACACCGGGGAGCTGTTTTTT.

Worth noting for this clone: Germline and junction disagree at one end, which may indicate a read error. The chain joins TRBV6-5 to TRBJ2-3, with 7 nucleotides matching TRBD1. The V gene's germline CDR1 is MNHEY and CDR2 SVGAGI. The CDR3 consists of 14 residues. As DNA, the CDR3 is TGTGCCAGCAGCCGACAGGGTGAGGCAGAGACGCAGTATTTT. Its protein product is CASSRQGEAETQYF.

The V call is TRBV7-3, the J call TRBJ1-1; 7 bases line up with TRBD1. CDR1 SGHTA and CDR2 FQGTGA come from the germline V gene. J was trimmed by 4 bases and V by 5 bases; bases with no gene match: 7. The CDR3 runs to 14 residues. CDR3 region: CASSRQGLGTEAFF. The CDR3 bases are TGTGCCAGCAGCAGACAGGGACTTGGCACTGAAGCTTTCTTT.

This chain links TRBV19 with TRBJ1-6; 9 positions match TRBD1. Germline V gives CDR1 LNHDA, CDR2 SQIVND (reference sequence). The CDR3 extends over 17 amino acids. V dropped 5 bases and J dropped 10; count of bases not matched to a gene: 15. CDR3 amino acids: CASSVPGQGIGDSPLHF. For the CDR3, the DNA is TGTGCCAGTAGTGTTCCGGGACAGGGAATCGGAGACTCACCCCTCCACTTT. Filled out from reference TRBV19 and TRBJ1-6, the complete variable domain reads DGGITQSPKYLFRKEGQNVTLSCEQNLNHDAMYWYRQDPGQGLRLIYYSQIVNDFQKGDIAEGYSVSREKKESFPLTVTSAQKNPTAFYLCASSVPGQGIGDSPLHFGNGTRLTVT.

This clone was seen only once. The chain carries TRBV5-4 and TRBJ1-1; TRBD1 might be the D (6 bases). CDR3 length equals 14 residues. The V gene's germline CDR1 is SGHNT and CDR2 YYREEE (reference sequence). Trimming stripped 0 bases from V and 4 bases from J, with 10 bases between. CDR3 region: CASSLDRVSTEAFF. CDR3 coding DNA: TGTGCCAGCAGCTTGGACAGGGTAAGCACTGAAGCTTTCTTT. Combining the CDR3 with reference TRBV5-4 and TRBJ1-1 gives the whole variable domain ETGVTQSPTHLIKTRGQQVTLRCSSQSGHNTVSWYQQALGQGPQFIFQYYREEENGRGNFPPRFSGLQFPNYSSELNVNALELDDSALYLCASSLDRVSTEAFFGQGTRLTVV.

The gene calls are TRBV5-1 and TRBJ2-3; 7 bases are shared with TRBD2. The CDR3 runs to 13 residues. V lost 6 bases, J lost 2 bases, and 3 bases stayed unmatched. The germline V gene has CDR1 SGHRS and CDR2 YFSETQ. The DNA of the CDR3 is TGCGCCAGCAACGCGGGGGACACAGATACGCAGTATTTT. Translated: CASNAGDTDTQYF.

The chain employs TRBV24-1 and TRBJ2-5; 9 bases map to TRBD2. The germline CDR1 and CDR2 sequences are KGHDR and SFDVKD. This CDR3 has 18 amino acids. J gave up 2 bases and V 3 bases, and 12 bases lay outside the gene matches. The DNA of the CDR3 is TGTGCCACCAGTGATCCTCCTTGGGGGCGGGAGGGTCAAGAGACCCAGTACTTC. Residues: CATSDPPWGREGQETQYF.

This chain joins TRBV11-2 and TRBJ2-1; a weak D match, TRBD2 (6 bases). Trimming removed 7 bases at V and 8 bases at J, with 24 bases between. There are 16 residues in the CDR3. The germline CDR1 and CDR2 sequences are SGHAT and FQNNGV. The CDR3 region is CASTLTLGGSGHEQFF. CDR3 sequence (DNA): TGTGCCAGCACCCTTACTTTGGGGGGATCGGGGCATGAGCAGTTCTTC.

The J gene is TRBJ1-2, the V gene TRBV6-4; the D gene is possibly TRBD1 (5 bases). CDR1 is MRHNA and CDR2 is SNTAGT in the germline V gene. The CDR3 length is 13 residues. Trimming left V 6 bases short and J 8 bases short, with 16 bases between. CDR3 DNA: TGTGCCAGCAGCGCTGACAGCCGTGGAGGCTACACCTTC. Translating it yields CASSADSRGGYTF.

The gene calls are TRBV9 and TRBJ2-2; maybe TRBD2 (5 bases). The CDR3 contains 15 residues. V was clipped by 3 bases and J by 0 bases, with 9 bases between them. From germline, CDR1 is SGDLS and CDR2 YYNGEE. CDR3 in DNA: TGTGCCAGCAGCGGCCGGGGTACGAACACCGGGGAGCTGTTTTTT. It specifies CASSGRGTNTGELFF.

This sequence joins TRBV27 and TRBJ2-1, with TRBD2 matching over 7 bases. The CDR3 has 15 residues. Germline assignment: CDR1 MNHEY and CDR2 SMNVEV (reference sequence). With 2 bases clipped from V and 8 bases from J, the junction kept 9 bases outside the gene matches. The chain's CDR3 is CASSLVGGSLDEQFF. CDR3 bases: TGTGCCAGCAGTTTAGTGGGCGGGAGTTTAGATGAGCAGTTCTTC.

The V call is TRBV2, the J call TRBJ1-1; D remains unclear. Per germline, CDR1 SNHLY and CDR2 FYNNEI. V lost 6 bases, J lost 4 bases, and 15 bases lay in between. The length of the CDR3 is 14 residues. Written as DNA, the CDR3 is TGTGCCAGCAGCCAACCAAGCAGAGGCACTGAAGCTTTCTTT. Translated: CASSQPSRGTEAFF.

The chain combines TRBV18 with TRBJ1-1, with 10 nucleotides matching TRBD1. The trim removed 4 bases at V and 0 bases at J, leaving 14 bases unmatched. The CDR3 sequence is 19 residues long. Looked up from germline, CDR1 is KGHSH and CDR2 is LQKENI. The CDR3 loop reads CASSLRSPGQGLLNTEAFF. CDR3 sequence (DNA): TGTGCCAGCTCACTTCGATCCCCGGGACAGGGGCTTTTGAACACTGAAGCTTTCTTT.

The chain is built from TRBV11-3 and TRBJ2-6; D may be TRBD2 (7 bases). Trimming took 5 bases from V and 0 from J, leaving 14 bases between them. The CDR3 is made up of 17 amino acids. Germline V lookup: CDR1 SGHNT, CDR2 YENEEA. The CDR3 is CASSSGTSRSGANVLTF. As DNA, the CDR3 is TGTGCCAGCAGCAGCGGGACAAGCCGCTCTGGGGCCAACGTCCTGACTTTC.

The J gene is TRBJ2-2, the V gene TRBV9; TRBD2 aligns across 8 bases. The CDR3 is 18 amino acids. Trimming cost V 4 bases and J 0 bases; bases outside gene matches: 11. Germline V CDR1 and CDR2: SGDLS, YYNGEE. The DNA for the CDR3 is TGTGCCAGCAGCCCCATAGACGGACTAGCCTCGAACACCGGGGAGCTGTTTTTT. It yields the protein CASSPIDGLASNTGELFF.

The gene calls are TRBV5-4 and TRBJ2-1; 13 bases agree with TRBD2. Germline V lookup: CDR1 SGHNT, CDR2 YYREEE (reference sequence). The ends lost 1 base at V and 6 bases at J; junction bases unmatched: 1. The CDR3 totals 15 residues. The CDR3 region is CASSLTSGGANEQFF. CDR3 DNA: TGTGCCAGCAGCTTGACTAGCGGGGGGGCCAATGAGCAGTTCTTC. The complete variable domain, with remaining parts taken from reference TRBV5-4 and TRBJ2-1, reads ETGVTQSPTHLIKTRGQQVTLRCSSQSGHNTVSWYQQALGQGPQFIFQYYREEENGRGNFPPRFSGLQFPNYSSELNVNALELDDSALYLCASSLTSGGANEQFFGPGTRLTVL.

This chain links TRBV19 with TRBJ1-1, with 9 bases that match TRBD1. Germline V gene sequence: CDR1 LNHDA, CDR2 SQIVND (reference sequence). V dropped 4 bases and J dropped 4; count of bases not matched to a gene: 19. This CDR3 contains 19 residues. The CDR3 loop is CASSKGPGQGYGESTEAFF. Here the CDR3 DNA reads TGTGCCAGTAGTAAGGGCCCGGGACAGGGCTACGGTGAATCCACTGAAGCTTTCTTT.

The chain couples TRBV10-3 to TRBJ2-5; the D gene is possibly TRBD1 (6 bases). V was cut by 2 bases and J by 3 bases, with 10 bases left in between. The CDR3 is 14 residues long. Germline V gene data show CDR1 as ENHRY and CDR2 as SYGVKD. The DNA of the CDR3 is TGTGCCATCAGTGAGAAACAGGGCAAAGAGACCCAGTACTTC. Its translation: CAISEKQGKETQYF.

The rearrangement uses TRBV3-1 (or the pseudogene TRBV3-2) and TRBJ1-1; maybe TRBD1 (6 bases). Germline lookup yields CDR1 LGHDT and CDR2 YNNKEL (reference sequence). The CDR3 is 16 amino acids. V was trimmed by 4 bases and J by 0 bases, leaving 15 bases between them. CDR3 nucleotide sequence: TGTGCCAGCAGCCGCCAACAGGGCACCTTGAACACTGAAGCTTTCTTT. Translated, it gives CASSRQQGTLNTEAFF.

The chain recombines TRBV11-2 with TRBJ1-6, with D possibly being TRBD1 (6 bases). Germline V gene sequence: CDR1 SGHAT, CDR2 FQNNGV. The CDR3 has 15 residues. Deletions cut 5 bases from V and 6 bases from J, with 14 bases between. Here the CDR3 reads CASSLITGSNSPLHF. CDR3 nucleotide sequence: TGTGCCAGCAGCCTTATAACAGGGAGTAATTCACCCCTCCACTTT.

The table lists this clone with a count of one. This chain's CDR3 is CASSYGPSNYGYTF. CDR3 nucleotides: TGTGCCAGCAGCTACGGTCCCTCTAACTATGGCTACACCTTC. The chain has TRBV5-6 and TRBJ1-2; D not certain. This CDR3 is 14 amino acids long. The V end lost 3 bases, the J end lost 0 bases, and 9 bases lay between the germline ends. The germline V gene encodes CDR1 SGHDT and CDR2 YYEEEE.

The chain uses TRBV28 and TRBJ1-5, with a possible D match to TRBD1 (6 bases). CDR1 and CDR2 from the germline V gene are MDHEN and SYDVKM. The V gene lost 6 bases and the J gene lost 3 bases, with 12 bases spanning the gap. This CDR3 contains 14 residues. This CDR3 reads CASRPTGYNQPQHF. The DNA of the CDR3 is TGTGCCAGCAGGCCTACAGGGTACAATCAGCCCCAGCATTTT. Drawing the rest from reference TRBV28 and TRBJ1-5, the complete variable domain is DVKVTQSSRYLVKRTGEKVFLECVQDMDHENMFWYRQDPGLGLRLIYFSYDVKMKEKGDIPEGYSVSREKKERFSLILESASTNQTSMYLCASRPTGYNQPQHFGDGTRLSIL.

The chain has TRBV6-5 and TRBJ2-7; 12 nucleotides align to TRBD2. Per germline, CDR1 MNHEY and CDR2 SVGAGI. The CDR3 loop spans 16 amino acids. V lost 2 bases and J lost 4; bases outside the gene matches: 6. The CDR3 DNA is TGTGCCAGCAGTTACCAGACTAGCGGGGGATTTTACGAGCAGTACTTC. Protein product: CASSYQTSGGFYEQYF.